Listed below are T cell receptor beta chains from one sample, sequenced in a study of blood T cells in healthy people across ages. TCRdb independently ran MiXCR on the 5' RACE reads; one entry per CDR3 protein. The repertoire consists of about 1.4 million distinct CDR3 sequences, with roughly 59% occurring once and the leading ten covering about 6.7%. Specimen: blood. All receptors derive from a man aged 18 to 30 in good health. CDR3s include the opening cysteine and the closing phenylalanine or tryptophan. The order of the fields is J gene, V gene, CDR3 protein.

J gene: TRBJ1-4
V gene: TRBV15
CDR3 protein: CATSRGTGGNEKLFF

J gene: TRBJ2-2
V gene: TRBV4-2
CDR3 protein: CASSQDAGLAGELFF

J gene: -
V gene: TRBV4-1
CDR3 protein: CASSQDAANYEQYF

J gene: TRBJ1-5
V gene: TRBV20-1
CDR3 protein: CSADRHGIDQPQHF

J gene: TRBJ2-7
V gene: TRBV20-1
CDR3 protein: CSAPEVAGNEQYF

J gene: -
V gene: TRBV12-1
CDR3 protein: CASSPVGLLPYEQYF

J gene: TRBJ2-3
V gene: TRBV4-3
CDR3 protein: CASSQVRIDTDTQYF

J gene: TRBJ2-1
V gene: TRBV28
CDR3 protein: CASSLMETQFF

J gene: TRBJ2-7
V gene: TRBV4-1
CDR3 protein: CASSPPQGAYEQYF

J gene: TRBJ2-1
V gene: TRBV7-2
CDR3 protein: CASSHTEAEQFF

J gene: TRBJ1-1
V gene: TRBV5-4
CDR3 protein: CASSGLWGVNTEAFF

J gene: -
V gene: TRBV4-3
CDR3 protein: CASSQAGGGYEQYF

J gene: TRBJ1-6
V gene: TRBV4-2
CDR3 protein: CASSRNDRDNSPLHF

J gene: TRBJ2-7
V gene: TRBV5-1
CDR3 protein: CASSSSDPPAYEQYF

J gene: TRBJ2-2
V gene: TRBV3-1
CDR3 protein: CASSHTGHTGELFF

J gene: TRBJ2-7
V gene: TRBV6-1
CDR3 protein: CASSEAPEGPYEQYF

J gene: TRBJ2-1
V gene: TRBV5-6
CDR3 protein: CASSYPTRLNEQFF

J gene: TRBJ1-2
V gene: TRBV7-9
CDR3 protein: CASSPSGATYGYTF

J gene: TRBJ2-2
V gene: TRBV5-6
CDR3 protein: CASSLLRELTGELFF

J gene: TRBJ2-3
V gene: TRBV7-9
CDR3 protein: CASSSDSSLGDTQYF

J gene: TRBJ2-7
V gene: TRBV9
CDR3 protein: CASSGTGYPYEQYF

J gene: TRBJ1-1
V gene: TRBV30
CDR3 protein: CAWSGQLNTEAFF

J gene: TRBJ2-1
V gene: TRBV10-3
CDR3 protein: CASRGGAESRNEQFF

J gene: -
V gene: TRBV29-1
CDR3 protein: CSTSGPQETQYF

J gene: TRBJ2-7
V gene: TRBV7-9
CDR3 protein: CASSLEPFYEQYF

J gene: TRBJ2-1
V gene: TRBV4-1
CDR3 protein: CASSQDLLEGEQFF

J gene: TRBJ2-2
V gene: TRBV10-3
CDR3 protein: CAIKKTGGNGELFF

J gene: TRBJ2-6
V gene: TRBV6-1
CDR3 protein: CASSAGDSGANVLTF

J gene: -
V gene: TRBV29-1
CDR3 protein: CSVGGSGETQYF

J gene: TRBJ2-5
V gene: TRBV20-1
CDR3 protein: CSASASGRGETQYF

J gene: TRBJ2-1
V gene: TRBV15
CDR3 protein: CATSRDQGTSGADEQFF

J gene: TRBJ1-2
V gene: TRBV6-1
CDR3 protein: CASSLDSTPAAKGDGYTF

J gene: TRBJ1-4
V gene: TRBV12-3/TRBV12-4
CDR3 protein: CASSLVPNEKLFF

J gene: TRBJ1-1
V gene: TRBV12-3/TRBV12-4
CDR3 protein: CASSLSNRGGTEAFF

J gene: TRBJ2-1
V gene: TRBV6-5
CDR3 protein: CARTSGSPNEQFF

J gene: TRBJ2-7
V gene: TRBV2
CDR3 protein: CASSRRAGDSYEQYF

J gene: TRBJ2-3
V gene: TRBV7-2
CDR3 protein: CASSRTSGAPDTQYF

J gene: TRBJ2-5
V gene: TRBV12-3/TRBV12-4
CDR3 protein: CASSWPGQNQETQYF

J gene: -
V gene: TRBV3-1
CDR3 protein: CASSQGYGPGLTYEQYF

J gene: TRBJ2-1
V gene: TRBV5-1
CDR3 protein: CASSLAWGPGNEQFF

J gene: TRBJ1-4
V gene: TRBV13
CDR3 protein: CASSDDRRSEKLFF

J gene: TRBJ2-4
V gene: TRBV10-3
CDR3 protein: CAISELGLRETKNIQYF

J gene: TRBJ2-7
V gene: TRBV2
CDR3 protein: CASSGQTYEQYF

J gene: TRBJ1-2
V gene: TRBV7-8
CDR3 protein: CASSPGGGFISYGYTF

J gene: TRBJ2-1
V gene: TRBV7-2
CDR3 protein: CASSYADRGHNEQFF

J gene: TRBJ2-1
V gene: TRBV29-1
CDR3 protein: CSVGTGDEQFF

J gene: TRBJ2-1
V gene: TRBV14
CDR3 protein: CASSQDAGARQFF

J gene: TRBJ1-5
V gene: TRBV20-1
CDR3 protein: CSARAGTQPQHF

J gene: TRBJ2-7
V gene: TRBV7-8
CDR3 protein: CASSLGQGVGYEQYF

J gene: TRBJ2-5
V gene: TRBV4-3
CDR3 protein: CASSPWLEFSLTYNEQYF

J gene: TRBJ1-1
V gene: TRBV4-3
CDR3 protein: CASSQDLSGGDTEAFF

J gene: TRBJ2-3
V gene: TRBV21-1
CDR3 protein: CASSKAGTGDTDTQYF

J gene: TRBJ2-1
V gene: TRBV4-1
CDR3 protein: CASSQDLASGGNEQFF

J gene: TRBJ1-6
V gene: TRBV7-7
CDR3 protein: CASSLEVGSPLHF